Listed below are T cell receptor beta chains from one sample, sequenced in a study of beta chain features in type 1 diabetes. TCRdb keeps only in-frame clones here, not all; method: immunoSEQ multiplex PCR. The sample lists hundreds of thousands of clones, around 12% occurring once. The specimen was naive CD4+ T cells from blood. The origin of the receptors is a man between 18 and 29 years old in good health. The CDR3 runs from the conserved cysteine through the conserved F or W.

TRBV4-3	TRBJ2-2	CASSQDLSQGVMTGELFF
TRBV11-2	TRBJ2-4	CASSLVYGGAKNIQYF
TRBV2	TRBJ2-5	CASSDGGEETQYF
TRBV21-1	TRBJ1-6	CASSNLRGVNSPLHF
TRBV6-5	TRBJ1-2	CASSLGYGYTF
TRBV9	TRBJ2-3	CASTPVGGITDTQYF
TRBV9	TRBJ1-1	CASSFHPDLNTEAFF
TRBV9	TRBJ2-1	CASSVGQGNNEQFF
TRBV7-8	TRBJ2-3	CASSLMGQVDTQYF
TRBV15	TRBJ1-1	CATTRELRNTEAFF
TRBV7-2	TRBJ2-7	CASSLGTGLYEQYF
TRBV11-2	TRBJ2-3	CASSSGKTQYF
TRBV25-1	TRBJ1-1	CASSAALTGENTEAFF
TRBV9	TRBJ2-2	CASSVASREGGELFF
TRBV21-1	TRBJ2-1	CAVRREGYNEQFF
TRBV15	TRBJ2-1	CATSRELRSGLEQFF
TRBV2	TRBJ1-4	CASSGTGGYGKLFF
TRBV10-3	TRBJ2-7	CAISEPGTAYEQYF
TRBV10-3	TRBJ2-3	CAISKGLAATDTQYF
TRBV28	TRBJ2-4	CASSLSRLAQAKNIQYF
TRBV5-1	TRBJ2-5	CASSWSGRETQYF
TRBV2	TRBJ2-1	CASSEALRDEQFF
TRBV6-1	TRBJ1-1	CASSEVWTGTEAFF
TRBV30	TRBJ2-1	CARGSGSIYEQFF
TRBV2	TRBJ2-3	CASGTGSTDTQYF
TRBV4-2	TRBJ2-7	CASSQEFPGVVYEQYF